The entry below describes one T cell receptor beta chain. In the study's own analysis: Amplification from reference gene primers served as the basis for estimated nucleated cell counts. Using immunoSEQ multiplex PCR, the repertoire was profiled, and TCRdb retains in-frame clones only, with some absent. V, J and clone size derive from that table, while D and trimming were established from the DNA sequence. This table has over 200,000 clones, over 80% appearing once. This record comes from a study of blood T cell repertoires in COVID-19. The wider study: The United States, Italy and Spain provided the acute and convalescent COVID-19 samples.

The sequenced sample was peripheral blood. The receptor was derived from a man aged 25 to 40 with COVID-19, enrolled during active disease.

CDR3: CASSLPQGTNSPLHF. CDR3 nucleotide sequence: TGTGCCAGCAGCCTCCCCCAGGGGACCAATTCACCCCTCCACTTT. The chain combines TRBV7-2 with TRBJ1-6; TRBD1 might be the D (6 bases). Germline V CDR1 and CDR2: SGHTA, FQGNSA. CDR3 length equals 15 residues. Trimming took 5 bases from V and 7 from J, leaving 15 bases between them. The full variable domain, in which reference TRBV7-2 and TRBJ1-6 provide the parts outside the CDR3, is GAGVSQSPSNKVTEKGKDVELRCDPISGHTALYWYRQSLGQGLEFLIYFQGNSAPDKSGLPSDRFSAERTGGSVSTLTIQRTQQEDSAVYLCASSLPQGTNSPLHFGNGTRLTVT.